This TCR beta chain is from a study of cytomegalovirus exposure and HLA in healthy donors. Study-wide context: When 350 to 500 donors were genotyped, about 81% of them were found to fall in the Caucasian-associated ancestry cluster. Study-wide findings and caveats: Another analysis was done later, and it associated around 15,000 TCR beta sequences with HLA alleles at 0.05 false discovery rate. An analysis was carried out later, and it reportedly showed fewer N-insertions in an Asian-associated ancestry cluster than the approximately 610-donor mean.

Vbeta (60) and Jbeta (13) primers were used in the PCR. Clones were read by immunoSEQ multiplex PCR, and TCRdb kept only the in-frame ones, dropping some. The sample lists 150,000 to 200,000 clones, 80% seen once, with 1.3% to 1.5% in the top ten. Concerning this clone itself: Its antigen is still unknown.

Donors in the study were healthy people who gave bone marrow. This CDR3 has 18 residues. The ends lost 6 bases at V and 0 bases at J; junction bases unmatched: 12. Germline values: CDR1 SEHNR, CDR2 FQNEAQ (reference sequence). The sequenced material came from PBMCs. This chain joins TRBV7-9 and TRBJ2-1, with 9 bases lining up with TRBD2. This receptor was obtained from a girl aged 5 to 17 in good health and CMV-seropositive. CDR3 in amino acids: CASRSPGLARSSYNEQFF. CDR3 in DNA: TGTGCCAGCAGAAGTCCAGGACTAGCGAGAAGCTCCTACAATGAGCAGTTCTTC.